The rows below give T cell receptor beta chains drawn from one sample of a study of blood T cell repertoires in COVID-19. Only in-frame clones appear in the TCRdb table, and some are missing; sequencing was by immunoSEQ multiplex PCR. The table includes hundreds of thousands of clones, about 82% detected once. What was sequenced was peripheral blood. The receptors derive from a man aged 45-65 years with active or convalescent COVID-19. CDR3s include the opening cysteine and the closing phenylalanine or tryptophan. A D gene is named only where the DNA matches it firmly. Only part of the rows carry a size: once, few, many, or a class if the clone is expanded.

>TRBD2|TRBJ2-4|TRBV6-5|once
TGTGCCAGCAGATTAGCGGGAGCCAAAAACATTCAGTACTTC
CASRLAGAKNIQYF
>-|TRBJ2-5|TRBV7-9|-
TGTGCCAGCAGCTCGGCCGGAGGCGTGGAGACCCAGTACTTC
CASSSAGGVETQYF
>-|TRBJ2-3|TRBV24-1|-
TGTGCCACCAGTGATTTTGCCCGGGGATCCTACACAGATACGCAGTATTTT
CATSDFARGSYTDTQYF
>-|TRBJ2-1|TRBV7-3|few
TGTGCCAGCAGCTGGACACCGGATACCTACAATGAGCAGTTCTTC
CASSWTPDTYNEQFF
>-|TRBJ2-1|TRBV11-2|-
TGTGCCAGCAGCTTCGAAATAGCCGGTGGGAATGAGCAGTTCTTC
CASSFEIAGGNEQFF
>TRBD2|TRBJ2-7|TRBV4-1|-
TGCGCCAGCAGCCAAATACCTAGCGGGAGCTACGAGCAGTACTTC
CASSQIPSGSYEQYF
>-|TRBJ2-7|TRBV5-1|-
TGCGCCAGCAGCCTTACAGGACCGACGGGCGAGCAGTACTTC
CASSLTGPTGEQYF
>TRBD1|TRBJ1-5|TRBV6-4|-
TGTGCCAGCAGTGTTAGGACAGGGCCTTGGTCCCAGCATTTT
CASSVRTGPWSQHF
>-|TRBJ2-5|TRBV3-1/TRBV3-2|-
TGTGCCAGCAGCCAAGCAGGACATGGGCCTCAAGAGACCCAGTACTTC
CASSQAGHGPQETQYF
>-|TRBJ1-3|TRBV28|-
TGTGCCAGCAGTTTATACGGCAGGGGAAACACCATATATTTT
CASSLYGRGNTIYF
>-|TRBJ1-1|TRBV10-3|-
TGTGCCATCAGTACCGACAGAGCGGGTAACGTGGACACTGAAGCTTTCTTT
CAISTDRAGNVDTEAFF
>TRBD2|TRBJ2-2|TRBV5-1|-
TGCGCCAGTAGCGGGCCGAACACCGGGGAGCTGTTTTTT
CASSGPNTGELFF
>-|TRBJ2-7|TRBV30|once
TGTGCCTGGAGTGTAGGGGCTAGCTCCTACGAGCAGTACTTC
CAWSVGASSYEQYF
>-|TRBJ2-5|TRBV11-2|-
TGTGCCAGCCGGTGGGGCAGCCAAATCGGAGAGACCCAGTACTTC
CASRWGSQIGETQYF
>-|TRBJ2-6|TRBV11-3|-
TGTGCCAGCAGCCCACTGCGGGGAGCTGGGGCCAACGTCCTGACTTTC
CASSPLRGAGANVLTF
>TRBD1|TRBJ2-5|TRBV2|-
TGTGCCACCCGACACGGACAGGGGGCGCAGACCCAGTACTTC
CATRHGQGAQTQYF
>TRBD1|TRBJ2-5|TRBV2|-
TGTGCCAGCCGAGGACAGGTGTACGAGACCCAGTACTTC
CASRGQVYETQYF
>-|TRBJ2-1|TRBV18|-
TGTGCCAGCTCACCCCAGGGGCAGGGTAATGAGCAGTTCTTC
CASSPQGQGNEQFF
>-|TRBJ1-1|TRBV6-4|-
TGTGCCAGCAGTCCAACAGGGCACCCGAACACTGAAGCTTTCTTT
CASSPTGHPNTEAFF
>TRBD2|TRBJ2-5|TRBV13|-
TGTGCCAGCAGCTTAGTGCGGGAGGGGAGTATGGGAGAGACCCAGTACTTC
CASSLVREGSMGETQYF
>-|TRBJ2-1|TRBV7-6|-
TGTGCCAGCAGCCCGAGGGAGAACCTCTTGCGGAGTAATGAGCAGTTCTTC
CASSPRENLLRSNEQFF
>-|TRBJ2-1|TRBV7-9|-
TGTGCCAGCAGCCTTAGAAGTGAGCAGTTCTTC
CASSLRSEQFF
>-|TRBJ1-5|TRBV27|-
TGTGCCAAGCGCCTGTCCAGGGAAAGGTCATTCAGCAATCAGCCCCAGCATTTT
CAKRLSRERSFSNQPQHF
>TRBD1|TRBJ1-2|TRBV30|-
TGTGCCTCGAGAGGGGTCAGGGGGCGTCGGGATGGCTACACCTTC
CASRGVRGRRDGYTF
>-|TRBJ2-2|TRBV28|-
TGTGCCAGCACTACTAGGAGGGTACGAGCCGGGGAGCTGTTTTTT
CASTTRRVRAGELFF
>TRBD2|TRBJ2-1|TRBV3-1/TRBV3-2|-
TGTGCCAGCAGCCAACGGGCGGGAGCGGACAATGAGCAGTTCTTC
CASSQRAGADNEQFF
>TRBD2|TRBJ2-1|TRBV7-2|-
TGTGCCAGCAGCCCGGGACTAGGGGTTGAGCAGTTCTTC
CASSPGLGVEQFF
>TRBD1|TRBJ1-5|TRBV2|-
TGTGCCTCCAGGGGGGACGATCAGCCCCAGCATTTT
CASRGDDQPQHF
>-|TRBJ1-1|TRBV9|-
TGTGCCAGCAGCTCAGATGTCGGGTTAGGAGTGAACACTGAAGCTTTCTTT
CASSSDVGLGVNTEAFF
>-|TRBJ2-7|TRBV4-2|-
TGTGCCAGCAGCGAAGACGGAGACTCGTCGGGCGAGCAGTACTTC
CASSEDGDSSGEQYF
>-|TRBJ2-1|TRBV9|-
TGTGCCAGCAGCGTAGATGGCGGGTACTACAATGAGCAGTTCTTC
CASSVDGGYYNEQFF